These T cell receptor beta chains were read from a single sample in a study of metastatic and nonmetastatic thyroid tumors. Using MiXCR, TCRdb reanalyzed the PCR reads. The sample holds about 32,000 clones; 25% are singletons and the top ten take less than 9.5%. The sequencing input was blood. These receptors were taken from a female donor with papillary thyroid cancer or a benign thyroid nodule (not recorded which). Some clones in this sample may be carry-over from other donors' samples. CDR3s include the opening cysteine and the closing phenylalanine or tryptophan. D genes are given only for firm matches. Clone size is stated in some rows and not others, as once, few, many or a class when expanded.

j_call	clone_size	d_call	v_call	cdr3_nt	cdr3_aa
TRBJ2-5	many	NA	TRBV5-6	TGTGCCAGCAGCTTGGTTTTTGAACAGACCCAGTACTTC	CASSLVFEQTQYF
TRBJ1-6	many	NA	TRBV10-2	TGCGCCAGCAGTGCTCGAACAGAGACTTCACCCCTCCACTTT	CASSARTETSPLHF
TRBJ2-5	many	TRBD2	TRBV3-1	TGTGCCAGCAGCCAAGGGGGGGGCCAGTACTTC	CASSQGGGQYF
TRBJ2-3	many	NA	TRBV10-2	TGCGCCAGCAGTGAGAGTGGGCAGGGAGGCACAGATACGCAGTATTTT	CASSESGQGGTDTQYF
TRBJ2-7	medium-sized	TRBD2	TRBV20-1	TGCAGTGCTAGGCCAGCGGGAGATCTCTACGAGCAGTACTTC	CSARPAGDLYEQYF
TRBJ2-2	many	NA	TRBV7-9	TGTGCCAGCACCTCAGAGTGGGAGCTGTTTTTT	CASTSEWELFF
TRBJ1-3	NA	NA	TRBV9	TGTGCCAGCAGCGCCTCGGGTCGTCAAACTGGAAACACCATAGATTTT	CASSASGRQTGNTIDF
TRBJ1-3	many	NA	TRBV28	TGTGCCAGCAGTTTTTTACCTGGAAACACCATATATTTT	CASSFLPGNTIYF
TRBJ2-7	NA	NA	TRBV6-9	TGTGCCAGCAGTTTAATTAGTGTCGAGCAGTACTTC	CASSLISVEQYF
TRBJ1-4	few	TRBD1	TRBV6-1	TGTGCCAGCAGTGAAGGGGGACAGGGTTTTGAAAAACTGTTTTTT	CASSEGGQGFEKLFF
TRBJ1-2	NA	NA	TRBV29-1	TGCAGCGTTGAAGAACAGGGAGGGTATGGCTACACCTTC	CSVEEQGGYGYTF
TRBJ1-2	many	NA	TRBV19	TGTGCCAGTAGTCTCCCCCAGGGGCGGAATGGCTACACCTTC	CASSLPQGRNGYTF
TRBJ2-7	medium-sized	TRBD2	TRBV20-1	TGCAGTGCTAGAGTTCCGCGGGAGGCCTACGAGCAGTACTTC	CSARVPREAYEQYF
TRBJ2-1	many	TRBD2	TRBV18	TGTGCCAGCTCTTCGACTAGCGGGAGTGACAATGAGCAGTTCTTC	CASSSTSGSDNEQFF
TRBJ2-7	NA	NA	TRBV18	TGTGCCAGCTCACCATCCCGTGGGGAATCCTACGAGCAGTACTTC	CASSPSRGESYEQYF